The rows below give T cell receptor beta chains drawn from one sample of a study of CD8 T cells in ankylosing spondylitis. TCRdb recomputed calls from the 5' RACE reads with MiXCR, one row per CDR3 protein. This repertoire shows about 360,000 distinct CDR3 sequences, 20% found once; its top ten account for roughly 13%. The sample taken for sequencing was blood, either unsorted or a sorted T cell fraction (not recorded which). Source of these receptors: a male donor with ankylosing spondylitis or in good health (not recorded which). The CDR3 runs from the conserved cysteine through the conserved F or W. The D gene is left open where the match is weak. Some rows mark clone size as missing; the rest say once, few, many or name a class of expanded clone.

v_gene: TRBV7-2
abundance: .
d_gene: .
j_gene: TRBJ2-6
CDR3aa: CASSLLQGIYGANVLTF
CDR3nt: TGTGCCAGCAGCTTATTACAGGGAATTTATGGGGCCAACGTCCTGACTTTC

v_gene: TRBV13
abundance: .
d_gene: .
j_gene: TRBJ2-1
CDR3aa: CASSLDRTAYNEQFF
CDR3nt: TGTGCCAGCAGCTTAGACAGGACAGCCTACAATGAGCAGTTCTTC

v_gene: TRBV12-3/TRBV12-4
abundance: many
d_gene: .
j_gene: TRBJ2-7
CDR3aa: CASSLSGTPYEQYF
CDR3nt: TGTGCCAGCAGTTTATCCGGCACGCCCTACGAGCAGTACTTC

v_gene: TRBV7-9
abundance: many
d_gene: .
j_gene: TRBJ2-7
CDR3aa: CASSFSNYEQYF
CDR3nt: TGTGCCAGCAGCTTCTCCAACTACGAGCAGTACTTC

v_gene: TRBV4-1
abundance: .
d_gene: TRBD2
j_gene: TRBJ2-3
CDR3aa: CASSQDGPAGLPNTDTQYF
CDR3nt: TGCGCCAGCAGCCAAGATGGCCCAGCGGGGTTACCAAACACAGATACGCAGTATTTT

v_gene: TRBV4-1
abundance: few
d_gene: .
j_gene: TRBJ2-1
CDR3aa: CASSQQDNEQFF
CDR3nt: TGCGCCAGCAGCCAGCAAGACAATGAGCAGTTCTTC

v_gene: TRBV12-3/TRBV12-4
abundance: many
d_gene: .
j_gene: TRBJ2-7
CDR3aa: CASSPGALYEQYF
CDR3nt: TGTGCCAGCAGTCCCGGGGCGTTGTACGAGCAGTACTTC

v_gene: TRBV11-1
abundance: .
d_gene: TRBD2
j_gene: TRBJ2-1
CDR3aa: CASSFTGGPGQFF
CDR3nt: TGTGCCAGCAGCTTTACGGGGGGGCCTGGGCAGTTCTTC

v_gene: TRBV20-1
abundance: few
d_gene: TRBD2
j_gene: TRBJ2-1
CDR3aa: CSATPVGGLARGEQFF
CDR3nt: TGCAGTGCTACCCCAGTAGGGGGACTAGCGCGGGGTGAGCAGTTCTTC

v_gene: TRBV6-1
abundance: few
d_gene: .
j_gene: TRBJ2-7
CDR3aa: CASRDDRGTYEQYF
CDR3nt: TGTGCCAGCAGAGATGACCGGGGGACCTACGAGCAGTACTTC

v_gene: TRBV6-5
abundance: .
d_gene: .
j_gene: TRBJ2-6
CDR3aa: CASSSFSQGGNGANVLTF
CDR3nt: TGTGCCAGCAGTTCCTTCTCCCAGGGCGGGAATGGGGCCAACGTCCTGACTTTC

v_gene: TRBV9
abundance: .
d_gene: .
j_gene: TRBJ2-6
CDR3aa: CASSVDRGANVLTF
CDR3nt: TGTGCCAGCAGCGTAGATCGGGGGGCCAACGTCCTGACTTTC

v_gene: TRBV27
abundance: few
d_gene: .
j_gene: TRBJ2-7
CDR3aa: CASSLSSYRPSYEQYF
CDR3nt: TGTGCCAGCAGTTTATCATCATACAGGCCCTCCTACGAGCAGTACTTC

v_gene: TRBV3-1
abundance: few
d_gene: TRBD2
j_gene: TRBJ2-2
CDR3aa: CASSQDRVRGGPGELFF
CDR3nt: TGTGCCAGCAGCCAAGATCGTGTGCGGGGGGGCCCCGGGGAGCTGTTTTTT

v_gene: TRBV4-1
abundance: .
d_gene: .
j_gene: TRBJ1-2
CDR3aa: CASSQEPGVNYGYTF
CDR3nt: TGCGCCAGCAGCCAAGAGCCGGGTGTGAACTATGGCTACACCTTC

v_gene: TRBV27
abundance: .
d_gene: TRBD1
j_gene: TRBJ2-5
CDR3aa: CASSRTGVLETQYF
CDR3nt: TGTGCCAGCAGCCGGACAGGGGTTTTGGAGACCCAGTACTTC

v_gene: TRBV15
abundance: few
d_gene: TRBD1
j_gene: TRBJ2-1
CDR3aa: CATSRGRTGTYNEQFF
CDR3nt: TGTGCCACCAGCAGAGGTAGGACAGGGACTTACAATGAGCAGTTCTTC

v_gene: TRBV5-1
abundance: .
d_gene: TRBD1
j_gene: TRBJ2-2
CDR3aa: CASSLIGQGVHTGELFF
CDR3nt: TGCGCCAGCAGCCTGATAGGACAGGGAGTTCACACCGGGGAGCTGTTTTTT

v_gene: TRBV20-1
abundance: few
d_gene: .
j_gene: TRBJ2-1
CDR3aa: CSARGELDSYNEQFF
CDR3nt: TGCAGTGCTAGAGGGGAGCTAGACTCCTACAATGAGCAGTTCTTC

v_gene: TRBV4-1
abundance: .
d_gene: TRBD1
j_gene: TRBJ2-7
CDR3aa: CASSPGTVQYF
CDR3nt: TGCGCCAGCAGCCCAGGGACAGTGCAGTACTTC

v_gene: TRBV29-1
abundance: .
d_gene: .
j_gene: TRBJ1-2
CDR3aa: CSVLGEHGYTF
CDR3nt: TGCAGCGTTTTGGGCGAACATGGCTACACCTTC

v_gene: TRBV13
abundance: many
d_gene: .
j_gene: TRBJ2-1
CDR3aa: CASSLEGGSNEQFF
CDR3nt: TGTGCCAGCAGCTTAGAGGGGGGGTCGAATGAGCAGTTCTTC

v_gene: TRBV5-6
abundance: few
d_gene: TRBD1
j_gene: TRBJ2-3
CDR3aa: CASSLVGQGWTDTQYF
CDR3nt: TGTGCCAGCAGCTTGGTAGGACAGGGTTGGACAGATACGCAGTATTTT

v_gene: TRBV29-1
abundance: few
d_gene: TRBD2
j_gene: TRBJ2-7
CDR3aa: CSVETGGPGEQYF
CDR3nt: TGCAGCGTTGAAACGGGGGGGCCTGGAGAGCAGTACTTC

v_gene: TRBV7-9
abundance: .
d_gene: .
j_gene: TRBJ2-7
CDR3aa: CASSSTDSGNEQYF
CDR3nt: TGTGCCAGCAGCTCCACCGACAGTGGAAACGAGCAGTACTTC

v_gene: TRBV4-2
abundance: .
d_gene: TRBD1
j_gene: TRBJ2-7
CDR3aa: CASSSPQTGTGGGMQYF
CDR3nt: TGTGCCAGCAGCTCTCCCCAAACCGGGACAGGGGGCGGGATGCAGTACTTC

v_gene: TRBV27
abundance: few
d_gene: .
j_gene: TRBJ2-1
CDR3aa: CASFSQSSYNEQFF
CDR3nt: TGTGCCAGCTTTTCCCAGAGCTCCTACAATGAGCAGTTCTTC

v_gene: TRBV20-1
abundance: .
d_gene: .
j_gene: TRBJ1-2
CDR3aa: CSAPIPENYGYTF
CDR3nt: TGCAGTGCTCCGATTCCAGAGAACTATGGCTACACCTTC

v_gene: TRBV11-2
abundance: .
d_gene: TRBD2
j_gene: TRBJ2-2
CDR3aa: CASSLDPSGVNTGELFF
CDR3nt: TGTGCCAGCAGCTTAGATCCTAGCGGGGTGAACACCGGGGAGCTGTTTTTT

v_gene: TRBV3-1
abundance: few
d_gene: TRBD1
j_gene: TRBJ2-2
CDR3aa: CASSQAPGQGPNVGELFF
CDR3nt: TGTGCCAGCAGCCAAGCCCCGGGACAGGGGCCAAACGTCGGGGAGCTGTTTTTT

v_gene: TRBV24-1
abundance: few
d_gene: .
j_gene: TRBJ2-2
CDR3aa: CATSLQDRTGELFF
CDR3nt: TGTGCCACCAGTCTACAGGATCGGACCGGGGAGCTGTTTTTT